A single T cell receptor beta chain is shown here with its context. Its antigen remains unidentified. Nothing much larger sits one base from this clone, and base qualities are not available. The data stem from a study of T cell responses to AZD1222 COVID-19 vaccine (dated by TCRdb to the early 2020s). Background for the entire study: TCR sequencing was performed for roughly 240 trial participants, of whom about 200 were given two doses of AZD1222 and around 25 were given two doses of MenACWY control vaccine. Trial participants were enrolled by age into 18-55, 56-69 and 70-plus year subgroups, with about 150, 28 and 57 TCR-sequenced participants respectively. Broad study findings and their caveats: Conclusions about previously exposed vaccinees are limited because only a handful of AZD1222 recipients were SARS-CoV-2 seropositive at baseline. Spike-specific TCR breadth and depth rose significantly after two AZD1222 doses compared with day 0 and with MenACWY recipients. The whole spike protein was spanned by vaccine-associated CD4 TCRs, and dominant responses were seen in regions 160-218 and 743-854. Most participants were white British and females outnumbered males, and the authors suggested that clonal diversity may have been underestimated. Because no day 14 peak-response samples were available, repertoires were characterized only after the peak T cell response. The 56-69-year group was small, and its depth increase did not reach significance, likely because of low power. Epitopes outside the regions mutated in the B.1.351 and B.1.1.7 variants were reportedly recognized by nearly half of the unique spike-specific TCRs.

The germline V gene (reference sequence) yields LGHDT for CDR1 and YNNKEL for CDR2. Including the terminal cysteine and phenylalanine, the CDR3 comprises 14 residues. The entry retains the CDR3 DNA only, 42 bases that are in frame from base 1. V lost 1 base and J lost 7 bases; the stretch between them is 13 bases long. The CDR3 regions of human TCRbeta chains were analyzed by immunosequencing. Under the source paper's analysis protocol: Repertoire TCRs were checked for matches against a reference library of SARS-CoV-2-specific TCRs that had been generated using the MIRA antigen-specificity platform. Breadth was defined as the fraction of unique TCRs that were SARS-CoV-2-associated, and depth was defined as the fraction of total T cells that were SARS-CoV-2-associated. Using the MIRA data, each spike-specific TCR was assigned both to the spike region to which the TCR was reactive and to a CD4 or CD8 class. Log10-transformed breadth and depth values were compared by one-way ANOVA with Sidak's multiple comparisons tests. Entries here come from immuneACCESS through TCRdb and include only in-frame sequences with V and J called. Some clones fail to appear in such tables; in the studies checked, an unresolved V gene covers under half of the shortfall, and the cause of the remainder is unknown. V, J and clone size are taken as reported in that table, and D and trimming were inferred from the DNA itself. The sample table contains 140,000 or so clones; only one count was recorded for approximately 90% of them. The ten largest account for about 1.9% of the sample.

The time point label here, explained by the study, means: about 28 days (+/-7) after the second vaccine dose. AZD1222 recipients given second doses at about 4 weeks or at about 12 weeks were pooled, since spike-specific TCR depth and breadth were not found to differ between the two schedules. The vaccinee samples were drawn from two UK trials, COV001 and COV002, one of which was a single-blind randomized controlled phase 2/3 trial testing AZD1222 (ChAdOx1 nCoV-19) in healthy adults. For TCRbeta chain sequencing, PBMC samples were collected from trial participants at day 0 and at day 28 after the second dose.

This clonotype was sampled from an adult who received the AZD1222 COVID-19 vaccine. Rearrangement joined TRBV3-1 (or the pseudogene TRBV3-2) to TRBJ1-2; a tentative D call is TRBD1 (6 bases match). The source material was peripheral blood, sampled 28 days after the second AZD1222 dose. CDR3 loop: CASSQVQGKGGYTF. The DNA is as follows: TGTGCCAGCAGCCAAGTACAGGGAAAGGGTGGCTACACCTTC.